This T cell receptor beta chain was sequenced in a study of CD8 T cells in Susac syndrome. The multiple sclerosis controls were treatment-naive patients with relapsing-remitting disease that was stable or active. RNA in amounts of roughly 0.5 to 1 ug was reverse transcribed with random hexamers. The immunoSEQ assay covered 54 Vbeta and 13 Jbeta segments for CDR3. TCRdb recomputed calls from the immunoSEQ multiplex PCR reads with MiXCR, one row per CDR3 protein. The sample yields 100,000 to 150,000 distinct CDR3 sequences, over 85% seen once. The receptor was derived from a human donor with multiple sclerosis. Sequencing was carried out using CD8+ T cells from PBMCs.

CDR3 bases: TGCAGTGCTAGGGGACCGATGAACACTGAAGCTTTCTTT. Translated: CSARGPMNTEAFF. V gene TRBV20-1 combines with J gene TRBJ1-1; possibly TRBD1 for D (5 bases). Germline V CDR1 and CDR2: DFQATT, SNEGSKA (reference sequence). The CDR3 runs to 13 residues. V was trimmed by 3 bases and J by 0 bases, leaving 8 bases between them.